These 15 T cell receptor beta chains were all obtained from the same sample, sequenced in a study of shared clonotypes between healthy human individuals. Positively selected for CCR7, the CD45RO-negative cells used as naive CD8 cells excluded terminally differentiated effector memory CD45RA+ cells. The protocol was immunoSEQ multiplex PCR, while the TCRdb copy is restricted to in-frame clones and leaves out a portion. This sample has more than 2 million clones, with approximately 94% found just once. Source material: naive CD8+ T cells sorted from blood. The source of these receptors is a man younger than 35 in good health.

The count of this clone is one. The V gene is TRBV5-6, the J gene TRBJ1-6; weak D call: TRBD1 (6 bases). The V end was cut by 6 bases, the J end by 2 bases, with 18 bases between. This CDR3 region has 17 residues. Per germline, CDR1 SGHDT and CDR2 YYEEEE. The CDR3 nucleotides read TGTGCCAGCACCCCCAAGGGGGGGAGAGCCTATAATTCACCCCTCCACTTT. It is translated as CASTPKGGRAYNSPLHF.

This chain uses TRBV4-1 with TRBJ1-2; TRBD1 might be the D (5 bases). V lost 0 bases and J lost 4, with 12 bases in between. There are 15 residues in the CDR3. The germline gives CDR1 MGHRA, CDR2 YSYEKL. The CDR3 here is CASSQEGRGSYGYTF. For the CDR3, the DNA is TGCGCCAGCAGCCAAGAAGGGCGGGGGAGCTATGGCTACACCTTC.

The rearrangement links TRBV27 to TRBJ1-6; TRBD1 is a possible D gene (6 bases). The CDR3 runs to 14 residues. V lost 6 bases and J lost 9, with 15 bases in between. Germline loops: CDR1 MNHEY, CDR2 SMNVEV (reference sequence). The CDR3 DNA reads as TGTGCCAGCAGACCTACAGGGAGTGGTTCACCCCTCCACTTT. Protein sequence: CASRPTGSGSPLHF.

The chain couples TRBV29-1 to TRBJ2-1; D is unresolved. The CDR3 contains 12 residues. Looked up from germline, CDR1 is SQVTM and CDR2 is ANQGSEA. The ends were cut back, 7 bases at V and 5 bases at J, with 12 bases in the middle. CDR3 protein: CSGEGNDNEQFF. Here the CDR3 DNA reads TGCAGCGGGGAAGGGAACGACAATGAGCAGTTCTTC.

The chain carries TRBV4-3 and TRBJ2-7, with TRBD2 matching over 14 bases. V was pared by 0 bases and J by 2 bases, with 12 bases of the junction left unmatched. Germline V gene data show CDR1 as LGHNA and CDR2 as YSLEER. CDR3 size: 20 residues. The DNA for the CDR3 is TGCGCCAGCAGCCAAGATCTATCCGGACTAGCGGGAGGATTGGCCTACGAGCAGTACTTC. Its translation is CASSQDLSGLAGGLAYEQYF.

This clone was recorded only once. The chain is built from TRBV11-2 and TRBJ2-1; the match to TRBD2 covers 10 bases. CDR3 length: 17 residues. Germline-derived CDR1 and CDR2 are SGHAT and FQNNGV. With 6 bases clipped from V and 6 bases from J, the junction kept 14 bases outside the gene matches. The CDR3 reads CASSLSPGTSALNEQFF. In DNA form, the CDR3 reads TGTGCCAGCAGTTTAAGCCCTGGGACTAGCGCACTCAATGAGCAGTTCTTC.

The chain recombines TRBV19 with TRBJ1-1, with D possibly TRBD1 on 6 matching bases. V lost 4 bases to trimming and J lost 1 base, with 13 bases between them. Germline loops: CDR1 LNHDA, CDR2 SQIVND (reference sequence). The CDR3 loop spans 15 amino acids. In DNA, the CDR3 is TGTGCCAGTAGTACCCTGGACAGCCCGAACACTGAAGCTTTCTTT. Translating it yields CASSTLDSPNTEAFF.

The chain recombines TRBV13 with TRBJ1-4; D is possibly TRBD1 (5 bases). The CDR3 consists of 15 residues. V shed 2 bases and J shed 4 bases, with 11 bases lying between them. Germline CDR1 reads PRHDT; CDR2 reads FYEKMQ (reference sequence). In nucleotides, the CDR3 is TGTGCCAGCAGCTTACACGGGACTAATAATGAAAAACTGTTTTTT. The encoded protein is CASSLHGTNNEKLFF.

The CDR3 is CASTPGGSGELFF. The CDR3, as DNA: TGTGCCTCCACTCCAGGGGGCTCCGGGGAGCTGTTTTTT. The V call is TRBV25-1, the J call TRBJ2-2, with TRBD1 identical over 8 bases. J gave up 6 bases and V 11 bases, and 8 bases lay outside the gene matches. The germline gives CDR1 MGHDK, CDR2 SYGVNS. The length of the CDR3 is 13 residues.

The count of this clone is one. The chain combines TRBV4-2 with TRBJ2-5; 7 bases line up with TRBD2. The V segment lost 0 bases and the J segment 7 bases; nucleotides outside the gene matches: 8. The CDR3 is 15 residues long. The germline V gene has CDR1 LGHNA and CDR2 YNFKEQ. The CDR3 here is CASSQDLAGAGTQYF. The CDR3 DNA sequence: TGTGCCAGCAGCCAAGATTTGGCGGGAGCAGGGACCCAGTACTTC.

This chain connects TRBV6-5 to TRBJ2-1, with unresolved D. V lost 2 bases and J 2 bases, leaving 7 bases between the germline ends. The V gene's germline CDR1 is MNHEY and CDR2 SVGAGI. The CDR3 has 14 amino acids. In nucleotides, the CDR3 is TGTGCCAGCAGTTACGTGGCTGCCTACAATGAGCAGTTCTTC. Residues: CASSYVAAYNEQFF.

The genes are TRBV7-9 and TRBJ2-1; weak D call: TRBD2 (5 bases). Per germline, CDR1 SEHNR and CDR2 FQNEAQ (reference sequence). The CDR3 is made up of 17 amino acids. The ends were cut back, 5 bases at V and 0 bases at J, with 17 bases in the middle. The CDR3 nucleotides are TGTGCCAGCAGCCCCCAGGACGGGGAGATCTCCTACAATGAGCAGTTCTTC. Translating it yields CASSPQDGEISYNEQFF.

The chain links TRBV7-9 to TRBJ2-2; 7 bases line up with TRBD2. This CDR3 has 17 residues. The junction had 5 bases not matched to a gene; V was cut back by 0 bases and J by 1 base. CDR1 is SEHNR and CDR2 is FQNEAQ in the germline V gene (reference sequence). This CDR3 is CASSLAVAGLNTGELFF. CDR3 nucleotides: TGTGCCAGCAGCTTAGCCGTAGCGGGTTTGAACACCGGGGAGCTGTTTTTT.

The V call is TRBV6-6, the J call TRBJ1-2; D not resolved. This CDR3 has 11 residues. Trimming left V 5 bases short and J 9 bases short, with 10 bases between. CDR1 and CDR2 from the germline V gene are MNHNY and SVGAGI (reference sequence). CDR3 residues: CASSLGPRYTF. CDR3 sequence (DNA): TGTGCCAGCAGTCTTGGACCCCGCTACACCTTC.

The V gene is TRBV30, the J gene TRBJ1-2; D may be TRBD1 (5 bases). CDR1 and CDR2 (germline): GTSNPN, SVGIG (reference sequence). Trimming took off 1 base at V and 0 bases at J, with 9 bases between the two ends. This CDR3 has 14 residues. The DNA for the CDR3 is TGTGCCTGGAGTGCACAGGAGACTAACTATGGCTACACCTTC. It specifies CAWSAQETNYGYTF.